This TCR beta chain was observed in a study of cytomegalovirus exposure and HLA in healthy donors. Study conclusions and caveats: Through in vitro validation, three CMV-associated chains were shown to be specific for CMV antigens.

As regards this clone: Its specificity is unknown.

Germline-derived CDR1 and CDR2 are SGHDT and YYEEEE. This CDR3 contains 14 residues. V lost 1 base, J lost 6 bases, and 12 bases lay in between. The PCR used 60 Vbeta and 13 Jbeta primers. TCRdb's table, derived via immunoSEQ multiplex PCR, lists solely in-frame clones and lacks some. The sample has about 160,000 clones, around four fifths seen once. The source is a girl aged 2-10 years in good health and CMV-seropositive. The sequenced sample consisted of PBMCs. The chain couples TRBV5-6 to TRBJ2-3, with TRBD1 as a possible D gene (6 bases). In DNA form, the CDR3 reads TGTGCCAGCAGCTTGACAGGGCGCCCCGATACGCAGTATTTT. It is translated as CASSLTGRPDTQYF.